The 26 T cell receptor beta chains below were found in one sample sequenced in a study of blood T cell repertoires in COVID-19. Libraries were prepared by immunoSEQ multiplex PCR; TCRdb keeps only in-frame clonotypes and omits some of them. Of around 230,000 clones in the sample, more than 75% were seen once. Sequences were obtained from peripheral blood. These receptor sequences come from a man in his fifties or sixties with COVID-19, enrolled during active disease.

In its sample, this clone was seen a few times. The chain couples TRBV12-5 to TRBJ1-5; D gene ambiguous. Germline V gives CDR1 LGHNT, CDR2 FRNRAP. The CDR3 contains 18 residues. Trimming shortened V by 0 bases and J by 7 bases, and 22 bases separated the two germline ends. CDR3 in DNA: TGTGCTAGTGGTTTGGTACAGTGGTCCTTTCACAACTTCCAGCCCCAGCATTTT. Translating it yields CASGLVQWSFHNFQPQHF.

This sequence joins TRBV2 and TRBJ1-2, with 10 bases that match TRBD1. The V gene end was trimmed by 1 base and the J gene end by 6 bases; junction bases not matched to a gene: 5. The germline gives CDR1 SNHLY, CDR2 FYNNEI. This CDR3 has 15 residues. CDR3 nucleotide sequence: TGTGCCAGCAGTGAAGTTGGACAGGGGGTCGATGGCTACACCTTC. Protein sequence: CASSEVGQGVDGYTF. The whole variable domain, filled in from reference TRBV2 and TRBJ1-2, reads EPEVTQTPSHQVTQMGQEVILRCVPISNHLYFYWYRQILGQKVEFLVSFYNNEISEKSEIFDDQFSVERPDGSNFTLKIRSTKLEDSAMYFCASSEVGQGVDGYTFGSGTRLTVV.

The V call is TRBV7-9, the J call TRBJ1-2; 7 bases align to TRBD1. V lost 2 bases and J lost 3; bases outside the gene matches: 3. This CDR3 has 14 residues. The V gene's germline CDR1 is SEHNR and CDR2 FQNEAQ (reference sequence). CDR3 in amino acids: CASSLFGTDYGYTF. The DNA of the CDR3 is TGTGCCAGCAGCTTATTTGGGACAGACTATGGCTACACCTTC.

The chain employs TRBV6-5 and TRBJ1-4; 10 nucleotides line up with TRBD1. J gave up 8 bases and V 6 bases, and 6 bases lay outside the gene matches. From germline, CDR1 is MNHEY and CDR2 SVGAGI. The CDR3 loop spans 14 amino acids. This CDR3 reads CASRMTGGREKLFF. The CDR3 DNA follows: TGTGCCAGCAGGATGACAGGGGGCCGGGAAAAACTGTTTTTT.

The chain recombines TRBV24-1 with TRBJ2-1, with TRBD1 matching over 7 bases. V lost 4 bases to trimming and J lost 8 bases; unmatched junction nucleotides: 4. The germline CDR1 and CDR2 sequences are KGHDR and SFDVKD. The CDR3 spans 13 residues. The CDR3 region has the DNA TGTGCCACCAGTGACCATGACAGGGATGAGCAGTTCTTC. Translation gives CATSDHDRDEQFF.

This chain links TRBV15 with TRBJ2-7; 7 bases agree with TRBD2. Germline V CDR1 and CDR2: LNHNV, YYDKDF (reference sequence). The CDR3 spans 15 residues. J gave up 7 bases and V 1 base, and 10 bases lay outside the gene matches. DNA for the CDR3: TGTGCCACCAGCAGAGGACTAGCATCCTTAGGTGAGCAGTACTTC. It codes for CATSRGLASLGEQYF.

The chain carries TRBV18 and TRBJ2-3; 7 bases line up with TRBD1. J was trimmed by 0 bases and V by 3 bases; bases with no gene match: 6. The V gene's germline CDR1 is KGHSH and CDR2 LQKENI. The CDR3 has 16 residues. DNA of the CDR3: TGTGCCAGCTCACCCGGACAGGAATATAGCACAGATACGCAGTATTTT. The encoded protein is CASSPGQEYSTDTQYF.

CDR3: CASSPWTGDQPQHF. DNA of the CDR3: TGTGCCAGTAGTCCCTGGACAGGGGATCAGCCCCAGCATTTT. J is TRBJ1-5 and V is TRBV19, with 9 bases identical to TRBD1. The CDR3 is 14 amino acids. With 5 bases clipped from V and 5 bases from J, the junction kept 4 bases outside the gene matches. Germline V gene lookup returns CDR1 LNHDA and CDR2 SQIVND (reference sequence).

The table lists this clone with a few counts. The V gene is TRBV10-1, the J gene TRBJ2-1; 9 bases are a match to TRBD2. The V and J ends lost 3 bases and 2 bases, in that order; junction bases with no gene match: 8. Germline CDR1 and CDR2: WNHNN and SYGVQD (reference sequence). This CDR3 spans 17 amino acids. The CDR3 DNA reads as TGCGCCAGCAGTGAATGGCCTAGCGGGGCAACCTACAATGAGCAGTTCTTC. It codes for CASSEWPSGATYNEQFF.

The V gene is TRBV6-2 or TRBV6-3, the J gene TRBJ2-1, with TRBD2 matching over 9 bases. Germline-derived CDR1 and CDR2 are MNHEY and SVGEGT. Trimming at V came to 3 bases and at J to 5 bases, leaving 8 bases not matched to a gene. The CDR3 covers 16 residues. CDR3 sequence reads: CASSYVSGGPDNEQFF. CDR3 DNA: TGTGCCAGCAGTTATGTTAGCGGGGGCCCCGACAATGAGCAGTTCTTC.

Here the CDR3 reads CASSTYPASIPTNEKLFF. CDR3 bases: TGTGCCAGTAGTACCTATCCCGCCTCGATTCCAACTAATGAAAAACTGTTTTTT. This chain joins TRBV19 and TRBJ1-4, with D unclear. CDR1 and CDR2 (germline): LNHDA, SQIVND (reference sequence). V dropped 4 bases and J dropped 0 bases, with 18 bases sitting between them. CDR3 length: 18 residues.

The chain carries TRBV9 and TRBJ2-5; D is perhaps TRBD1 (6 bases). Trimming left V 5 bases short and J 3 bases short, with 14 bases between. The CDR3 loop spans 14 amino acids. Germline CDR1 SGDLS, CDR2 YYNGEE. Here the CDR3 reads CASSPEWTEETQYF. The CDR3 nucleotides are TGTGCCAGCAGTCCCGAGTGGACAGAAGAGACCCAGTACTTC.

The chain employs TRBV30 and TRBJ1-5; the match to TRBD1 covers 7 bases. The ends lost 3 bases at V and 5 bases at J; junction bases unmatched: 4. CDR1 and CDR2 (germline): GTSNPN, SVGIG (reference sequence). The CDR3 length is 13 residues. The DNA for the CDR3 is TGTGCCTGGAGCGCAGACAGGGATCAGCCCCAGCATTTT. Translation: CAWSADRDQPQHF.

The chain is built from TRBV30 and TRBJ1-1, with a tentative D call TRBD1 (5 bases). V shed 8 bases and J shed 4 bases, with 14 bases lying between them. The CDR3 runs 12 residues. Germline CDR1 reads GTSNPN; CDR2 reads SVGIG (reference sequence). CDR3 sequence: CAGRGSGTEAFF. In nucleotides, the CDR3 is TGTGCCGGACGGGGGAGCGGCACTGAAGCTTTCTTT.

The genes are TRBV7-9 and TRBJ1-4; tentative D call: TRBD1 (5 bases). Trimming left V 3 bases short and J 5 bases short, with 16 bases between. The CDR3 is 16 amino acids. Germline V gene lookup returns CDR1 SEHNR and CDR2 FQNEAQ (reference sequence). The CDR3 sequence is CASSLGPGPRNEKLFF. CDR3 nucleotide sequence: TGTGCCAGCAGCTTGGGGCCCGGTCCCCGGAATGAAAAACTGTTTTTT.

This chain uses TRBV15 with TRBJ1-5; 8 bases line up with TRBD1. The CDR3 is 16 residues long. CDR1 and CDR2 from the germline V gene are LNHNV and YYDKDF (reference sequence). The J segment lost 6 bases and the V segment lost 0 bases, leaving 7 bases of the junction unmatched. CDR3 coding DNA: TGTGCCACCAGCAGAGATTACAGGGGGGTAGGTCAGCCCCAGCATTTT. It is translated as CATSRDYRGVGQPQHF.

This sequence joins TRBV19 and TRBJ1-4; no reliable D call. Per the germline V gene, CDR1 is LNHDA and CDR2 is SQIVND (reference sequence). V was trimmed by 8 bases and J by 0 bases, leaving 13 bases between them. The length of the CDR3 is 15 residues. CDR3 bases: TGTGCCAGTCAGAGGGCCCTTGCAACTAATGAAAAACTGTTTTTT. This codes for CASQRALATNEKLFF.

The chain uses TRBV2 and TRBJ2-5; 10 positions match TRBD1. V lost 5 bases and J lost 5; bases outside the gene matches: 11. The CDR3 totals 16 residues. Germline lookup yields CDR1 SNHLY and CDR2 FYNNEI. The CDR3 nucleotides read TGTGCCAGCAGTCGTACCGGGACAGGGGCGGGGGAGACCCAGTACTTC. It codes for CASSRTGTGAGETQYF.

The genes are TRBV20-1 and TRBJ2-7; TRBD2 aligns across 11 bases. The V segment lost 3 bases and the J segment 2 bases; nucleotides outside the gene matches: 6. This CDR3 spans 15 amino acids. The germline CDR1 and CDR2 sequences are DFQATT and SNEGSKA (reference sequence). CDR3 nucleotide sequence: TGCAGTGCTAGTAGACTAGCGGGACCAGCCTACGAGCAGTACTTC. Translating gives CSASRLAGPAYEQYF.

The chain joins TRBV7-9 to TRBJ2-3; D is uncertain. The CDR3 consists of 13 residues. Trimming left V 5 bases short and J 1 base short, with 7 bases between. Germline V gives CDR1 SEHNR, CDR2 FQNEAQ (reference sequence). The CDR3, as DNA: TGTGCCAGCAGCCCCTCAGGCACAGATACGCAGTATTTT. As protein: CASSPSGTDTQYF.

This clone was seen a single time. The rearrangement joins TRBV5-6 to TRBJ1-2; D is possibly TRBD1 (6 bases). The CDR3 is 15 amino acids. Germline CDR1 is SGHDT and CDR2 is YYEEEE. Trimming took 2 bases from V and 3 from J, leaving 14 bases between them. The CDR3 loop reads CASSLQGTEHYGYTF. The CDR3 DNA is TGTGCCAGCAGCTTACAGGGTACAGAGCACTATGGCTACACCTTC.

The chain employs TRBV27 and TRBJ2-7, with TRBD1 matching over 11 bases. With V trimmed by 5 bases and J by 2 bases, 14 bases remained unmatched. The germline gives CDR1 MNHEY, CDR2 SMNVEV (reference sequence). This CDR3 contains 18 residues. The CDR3 nucleotides are TGTGCCAGCAGTCCCCGGACAGGGGGCGGGTCGGGAACCTACGAGCAGTACTTC. This encodes CASSPRTGGGSGTYEQYF.

The chain uses TRBV3-1 (or the pseudogene TRBV3-2) and TRBJ2-2; D gene ambiguous. Looked up from germline, CDR1 is LGHDT and CDR2 is YNNKEL (reference sequence). Trimming pared 2 bases from V and 2 bases from J, leaving 9 bases between. This CDR3 spans 15 amino acids. CDR3: CASSQRRGNTGELFF. CDR3 nucleotides: TGTGCCAGCAGCCAACGTCGAGGAAACACCGGGGAGCTGTTTTTT.

CDR3 nucleotide sequence: TGTGCCAGTAGTAGGGACAGGGGGAAGGATGAAGCTTTCTTT. Protein sequence: CASSRDRGKDEAFF. This chain joins TRBV19 and TRBJ1-1, with TRBD1 identical over 11 bases. CDR1 and CDR2 (germline): LNHDA, SQIVND (reference sequence). This CDR3 spans 14 amino acids. Trimming removed 4 bases from V and 7 bases from J; junction bases left unmatched: 5.

This sequence joins TRBV6-5 and TRBJ2-3; D unresolved. Looked up from germline, CDR1 is MNHEY and CDR2 is SVGAGI. Trimming cost V 0 bases and J 6 bases, with 13 bases left between them. This CDR3 is built from 15 residues. This chain's CDR3 is CASSYSADKVDTQYF. DNA for the CDR3: TGTGCCAGCAGTTACTCGGCAGACAAAGTGGATACGCAGTATTTT.

This clone was counted a few times. This chain uses TRBV5-8 with TRBJ1-5, with D hard to call. The germline CDR1 and CDR2 sequences are SGHTS and YDEGEE. With 4 bases removed from V and 4 bases from J, the gap between germline ends came to 9 bases. There are 13 residues in the CDR3. The CDR3 DNA follows: TGTGCCAGCAGCCTCCTACAGAATCAGCCCCAGCATTTT. Its protein is CASSLLQNQPQHF. Full variable domain (missing parts from reference TRBV5-8 and TRBJ1-5): EAGVTQSPTHLIKTRGQQATLRCSPISGHTSVYWYQQALGLGLQFLLWYDEGEERNRGNFPPRFSGRQFPNYSSELNVNALELEDSALYLCASSLLQNQPQHFGDGTRLSIL.